The following is a T cell receptor beta chain sequence with its context. The sample holds many counts of this clonotype. Its specific antigen is unknown. No much larger clonotype is one base removed from it; base qualities were not supplied. These data belong to a study of identical twins (dated by TCRdb to 2015 to 2016). Study-level background: To test whether fetal clonotypes persist, the study used deep sequencing on TCR alpha and beta repertoires from monozygotic twins, unrelated adults of various ages, and cord blood. To rule out contamination, replicate twin experiments were performed at different times with different library preparation protocols. Broad study findings and their caveats: Abundant cord blood beta clonotypes carried fewer insertions; young adult naive repertoires showed a weaker similar trend, while memory repertoires showed none. Out-of-frame TCR alpha sequences shared between twins showed an excess of low generation-probability sequences compared with coincidental sharing between unrelated individuals. In monozygotic twins, recombination models systematically underestimated out-of-frame TCR alpha sharing, but the models matched the sharing seen between unrelated individuals. Excess twin sharing in beta out-of-frame sequences was weaker because fewer shared sequences lowered the signal-to-noise ratio. Because the same donors could not be followed over many years, the conclusions depended on cross-sectional statistical analysis. Zero-insertion analyses could be partly confounded by invariant T cells such as MAIT and iNKT, although diverse VJ usage argued against such confounding for most clonotypes.

Every donor was a healthy Caucasian. The protocol used for the library was 5' RACE. The sequencing machine was an Illumina HiSeq 2000. Template switching added a universal primer binding site, and the final cDNA carried a unique molecular identifier that allowed TCR cDNA molecules to be counted accurately. Specific primers in the conserved constant-segment region were used to synthesize first-strand cDNA for TCR alpha and beta chains. Each cDNA library was double barcoded, with a SMART-Mk sample barcode plus Illumina barcodes, to control for contamination. TruSeq adapter sequences along with Illumina sample barcodes were introduced in two successive PCR steps. TCR alpha and beta cDNA libraries were sequenced on the Illumina HiSeq platform with custom primers. Concerning the study's data processing: MiGEC was used to process raw reads and extract unique molecular identifiers, and MiXCR was used to find CDR3 positions. Recombination models were inferred per individual with the repgenHMM and IGoR tools using an EM algorithm. Shared clonotype analysis was performed with the tcR package in R, normalizing sharing by the product of cloneset sizes. To study raw recombination free of thymic and clonal selection effects, out-of-frame nonproductive sequences were analyzed. TCRdb reworked the public reads: Q25 trimming with fastp, MiXCR clone assembly, productive beta chains retained. Each entry is one CDR3 protein sequence, shown with its most common DNA and genes. Clone size and V and J calls follow TCRdb, not the original study. The sample table shows some 1,600,000 distinct CDR3 sequences, and more than 30% are seen once. The ten largest clones take up 0.25% to 0.3% of the sample.

Including the terminal cysteine and phenylalanine, the CDR3 comprises 12 residues. Only CDR3 DNA is held: 36 bases, read in frame from base 1. From a lookup of the germline V gene, CDR1 and CDR2 are SQVTM and ANQGSEA. V has 4 bases trimmed and J has 2 bases trimmed; junction bases matching no gene number 2. The TCR was taken from a newborn girl in good health. Recombination connected TRBV29-1 to TRBJ2-7, with TRBD1 identical over 7 junction bases. The source material was cord blood. The base sequence is TGCAGCGTTGGCGGACAGGCCTACGAGCAGTACTTC. Translation gives CSVGGQAYEQYF.